The present T cell receptor beta chain was sequenced within a study of tumor-infiltrating lymphocytes in localized non-small cell lung cancer. The overall study: The cohort mixed smokers and never-smokers, several histologies, and some post-neoadjuvant-chemotherapy samples.

Trimming pared 5 bases from V and 2 bases from J, leaving 12 bases between. The CDR3 totals 14 residues. Per germline, CDR1 MNHEY and CDR2 SMNVEV (reference sequence). Method: immunoSEQ multiplex PCR; TCRdb's copy keeps in-frame clones and lacks some. The data contain 9,500 or so clones, roughly 70% of them singletons. The sequenced sample was lung tumor tissue. The sequence was collected from a human donor with non-small cell lung cancer. V gene TRBV27 combines with J gene TRBJ1-1, with a tentative D call TRBD1 (5 bases). The CDR3 is CASSPYRDNTEAFF. The CDR3 bases are TGTGCCAGCAGTCCCTACCGGGACAACACTGAAGCTTTCTTT.